The 14 T cell receptor beta chains below come from one sample, sequenced in a study of CD8 T cells in ankylosing spondylitis (dated by TCRdb to about 2017). Receptor libraries were prepared by 5' RACE. The instrument given in TCRdb is Illumina HiSeq 2500. TCRdb handled the public reads itself, with Q25 trimming in fastp and clone calling in MiXCR, and kept productive beta chains. CDR3 protein sequences are deduplicated, and each keeps its most common genes and DNA. The sample profile shows 650,000 to 800,000 distinct CDR3 sequences; 19% of them were found once. Over 15% of the sample is taken by the ten largest. The full study reports these points: A TCR beta motif of about 8 highly homologous amino acid variants appeared characteristic of blood from ankylosing spondylitis patients.

The antigens these receptors bind are not known. Specimen: blood, either unsorted or a sorted T cell fraction (not recorded which). These receptor sequences come from a male donor with ankylosing spondylitis.

This clonotype was seen just once. Relative to the germline gene, one junction end is altered; a read error may explain this. This chain joins TRBV11-1 and TRBJ2-2; D is possibly TRBD2 (5 bases). Germline V gene lookup returns CDR1 SGHAT and CDR2 FQDESV (reference sequence). This CDR3 comprises 18 residues. The CDR3 bases are TGTGCCAGCAGCTTCCCCTCTTCGGGATCGGGAAACACCGGGGAGCCGTTTTTT. This translates into CASSFPSSGSGNTGEPFF.

This clonotype turned up a few times. This chain links TRBV5-1 with TRBJ1-1; TRBD1 matches at 8 bases. Germline-derived CDR1 and CDR2 are SGHRS and YFSETQ. CDR3 length equals 15 residues. V shed 2 bases, J shed 1 base, and the junction held 4 bases outside the gene matches. The CDR3 loop reads CASSFVGTGNTEAFF. The CDR3 bases are TGCGCCAGCAGCTTCGTCGGGACAGGGAACACTGAAGCTTTCTTT.

This chain connects TRBV11-3 to TRBJ1-1; tentative D call: TRBD1 (6 bases). The germline V gene has CDR1 SGHNT and CDR2 YENEEA. The CDR3 consists of 15 residues. Trimming cost V 0 bases and J 5 bases, with 13 bases left between them. The CDR3 sequence: CASSLEPGAETEAFF. DNA for the CDR3: TGTGCCAGCAGCTTAGAACCGGGGGCGGAAACTGAAGCTTTCTTT.

As DNA, the CDR3 is TGTGCCAGCAGCTACAATAGCGGTTCCAATGAGCAGTTCTTC. Translating gives CASSYNSGSNEQFF. The chain carries TRBV7-6 and TRBJ2-1; tentative D call: TRBD2 (6 bases). The ends were cut back, 4 bases at V and 6 bases at J, with 13 bases in the middle. The CDR3 runs to 14 residues. CDR1 and CDR2 from the germline V gene are SGHVS and FNYEAQ.

This clonotype was recorded at least ten times. The V and J genes are TRBV12-3 or TRBV12-4 and TRBJ1-2, with D possibly being TRBD1 (5 bases). Trimming left V 3 bases short and J 5 bases short, with 16 bases between. The CDR3 consists of 15 residues. The DNA of the CDR3 is TGTGCCAGCAGTTTGGAGGTGGGGCGGCGGTATGGCTACACCTTC. Protein product: CASSLEVGRRYGYTF.

This chain joins TRBV6-2 or TRBV6-3 and TRBJ2-5; D is tentatively TRBD1 or TRBD2 (6 bases each). In germline, CDR1 is MNHEY, CDR2 SVGEGT. V was pared by 2 bases and J by 5 bases, with 15 bases between. This CDR3 has 15 amino acids. The CDR3, as DNA: TGTGCCAGCAGTTACGACAAGGGGGGTTTGGAGACCCAGTACTTC. As protein: CASSYDKGGLETQYF.

This clonotype has a handful of counts. V and J are TRBV7-2 and TRBJ2-7, with no clear D. CDR1 SGHTA and CDR2 FQGNSA come from the germline V gene. CDR3 length: 15 amino acids. The V end was cut by 2 bases, the J end by 3 bases, with 14 bases between. CDR3 coding DNA: TGTGCCAGCAGCTTAAGTACCGGTAGGATCTACGAGCAGTACTTC. It yields the protein CASSLSTGRIYEQYF. The whole variable domain, remainder taken from reference TRBV7-2 and TRBJ2-7, is GAGVSQSPSNKVTEKGKDVELRCDPISGHTALYWYRQSLGQGLEFLIYFQGNSAPDKSGLPSDRFSAERTGGSVSTLTIQRTQQEDSAVYLCASSLSTGRIYEQYFGPGTRLTVT.

The rearrangement joins TRBV27 to TRBJ1-4; no clear D. The V end lost 6 bases, the J end lost 4 bases, and 15 bases lay between the germline ends. The CDR3 sequence is 15 residues long. CDR1 and CDR2 (germline): MNHEY, SMNVEV (reference sequence). This chain's CDR3 is CASRPWASLNEKLFF. CDR3 nucleotide sequence: TGTGCCAGCAGACCCTGGGCGTCACTTAATGAAAAACTGTTTTTT.

The V call is TRBV7-9, the J call TRBJ2-7; D possibly corresponds to TRBD1 (7 bases). CDR1 and CDR2 (germline): SEHNR, FQNEAQ (reference sequence). Trimming cost V 11 bases and J 0 bases, with 17 bases left between them. There are 14 residues in the CDR3. As DNA, the CDR3 is TGTGCCGTTGCCGGAGGGGGCAGCTCCTACGAGCAGTACTTC. Protein sequence: CAVAGGGSSYEQYF.

The chain employs TRBV11-2 and TRBJ2-7, with 7 bases aligning to TRBD1. Germline trimming cut 6 bases from V and 2 bases from J; bases unmatched to any gene: 7. Looked up from germline, CDR1 is SGHAT and CDR2 is FQNNGV. The CDR3 has 14 amino acids. The CDR3 region has the DNA TGTGCCAGCAGACAACAGGGGCTCCCCTACGAGCAGTACTTC. Its translation: CASRQQGLPYEQYF.

This clonotype was counted between two and nine times. The DNA is left out, because the CDR3 cannot be placed on it with certainty; the CDR3 is given as TCRdb lists it. This rearrangement joins TRBV21-1 to TRBJ2-3; the table assigns TRBD2, which was not confirmed against the DNA. TRBV21-1 is marked as a pseudogene. Both ends counted, the CDR3 spans 15 residues. Here the CDR3 reads CASSKVGGGTDTQYF.

This clonotype was detected a few times. The gene calls are TRBV5-1 and TRBJ2-2, with D possibly matching TRBD2 (5 bases). The CDR3 loop spans 14 amino acids. V was shortened by 6 bases and J by 1 base, with 10 bases between the two germline ends. The germline V gene has CDR1 SGHRS and CDR2 YFSETQ. Written as DNA, the CDR3 is TGCGCCAGCAAAGGTGGGAGGAACACCGGGGAGCTGTTTTTT. Translating it yields CASKGGRNTGELFF.

This sequence joins TRBV11-1 and TRBJ1-2, with a tentative D call TRBD1 (6 bases). The CDR3 is made up of 18 amino acids. Germline values: CDR1 SGHAT, CDR2 FQDESV (reference sequence). Trimming left V 3 bases short and J 4 bases short, with 24 bases between. The chain's CDR3 is CASSLAVRQALSGYGYTF. In DNA, the CDR3 is TGTGCCAGCAGCTTGGCGGTCCGACAGGCCCTCTCGGGCTATGGCTACACCTTC.

This clonotype has a handful of counts. This chain uses TRBV11-2 with TRBJ1-2; D unclear. The CDR3 spans 14 residues. Germline loops: CDR1 SGHAT, CDR2 FQNNGV. With 2 bases removed from V and 5 bases from J, the gap between germline ends came to 12 bases. The CDR3 DNA reads as TGTGCCAGCAGCTTAAACGGCTTTGGGTATGGCTACACCTTC. Translated, it gives CASSLNGFGYGYTF.